Listed below are T cell receptor beta chains from one sample, sequenced in a study of response to subunit inactivated influenza vaccine. TCRdb passed the RT-PCR reads through MiXCR, listing each CDR3 protein once. The sample lists 700,000 to 800,000 distinct CDR3 sequences, around 18% occurring once. The source material was PBMCs from blood, sampled around 5 days after vaccination. The receptor source for this set is a man in his fifties or sixties who received an inactivated influenza vaccine. Both conserved end residues are part of each CDR3. Fields, in order: J gene, D gene, V gene, clone size, CDR3 DNA, CDR3 protein. D genes are given only for firm matches. Part of the rows lack a size; the others show once, few, many or a class for expanded clones.

TRBJ2-7 | TRBD1 | TRBV6-1 | many | TGTGCCAGCAACGGGGGACAGGGAGGCTACGAGCAGTACTTC | CASNGGQGGYEQYF
TRBJ2-2 | TRBD1 | TRBV11-2 | NA | TGTGCCAGCAGCTTAGAAGGGGGCATCACCGGGGAGCTGTTTTTT | CASSLEGGITGELFF
TRBJ2-7 | TRBD1 | TRBV5-1 | many | TGCGCCAGCAGCTTGGGACAGGGTAACTACGAGCAGTACTTC | CASSLGQGNYEQYF
TRBJ2-2 | TRBD1 | TRBV7-9 | few | TGTGCCAGCCGCGGGACAGGGGCGACCGGGGAGCTGTTTTTT | CASRGTGATGELFF
TRBJ2-7 | NA | TRBV7-2 | NA | TGTGCCAGCAGCCACCTTGGGGCCCCCTACGAGCATTACTTC | CASSHLGAPYEHYF
TRBJ2-6 | TRBD1 | TRBV5-1 | few | TGCGCCACCCGACAGGGGGCGGCTGGGGCCAACGTCCTGACTTTC | CATRQGAAGANVLTF
TRBJ2-3 | NA | TRBV12-3/TRBV12-4 | NA | TGTGCCAGCACCCTGCGACACCAAACAGATACGCAGTATTTT | CASTLRHQTDTQYF
TRBJ2-1 | TRBD2 | TRBV12-3/TRBV12-4 | few | TGTGCCAGCAGGGGACTAGCCGCAACCTCCTACAATGAGCAGTTCTTC | CASRGLAATSYNEQFF
TRBJ2-7 | TRBD2 | TRBV11-2 | few | TGTGCCAGCAGCTTAGGGCTCCAGCGGGGTGCCTACGAGCAGTACTTC | CASSLGLQRGAYEQYF
TRBJ2-1 | TRBD1 | TRBV6-1 | few | TGTGCCAGCAGTAAAGGACAGGGTAGTACGAATGAGCAGTTCTTC | CASSKGQGSTNEQFF